The 5 T cell receptor beta chains listed next were all sequenced from one sample in a study of post-analysis software for immune sequencing data. Findings and caveats of the study: TRBV5-6, TRBV5-1 and TRBV20-1 were among five TRBV segments more frequent in patients than controls.

Unique molecular identifiers were carried by the TCR beta cDNA libraries. TCRdb independently ran MiXCR on the PCR reads; one entry per CDR3 protein. The sample has around 500,000 distinct CDR3 sequences, about a third seen once; the top ten hold around 5.9%. These TCRs are of unknown antigen specificity. Sample: blood. Source of these receptors: a girl aged 2-17 years with multiple sclerosis.

Concerning this clonotype: Possible read error: a much larger clone is one base away. The gene calls are TRBV7-9 and TRBJ2-3, with D hard to call. Germline CDR1 reads SEHNR; CDR2 reads FQNEAQ (reference sequence). The CDR3 runs 14 residues. The V end lost 5 bases, the J end lost 14 bases, and 23 bases lay between the germline ends. The CDR3 loop is CASSIGPSNVISYF. The CDR3 DNA follows: TGTGCCAGCAGCATAGGCCCCAGTAACGTAATCTCGTATTTT. The entire variable domain, with the rest obtained from reference TRBV7-9 and TRBJ2-3, is as follows: DTGVSQNPRHKITKRGQNVTFRCDPISEHNRLYWYRQTLGQGPEFLTYFQNEAQLEKSRLLSDRFSAERPKGSFSTLEIQRTEQGDSAMYLCASSIGPSNVISYFGPGTRLTVL.

The gene calls are TRBV18 and TRBJ2-1; D is unclear. The length of the CDR3 is 15 residues. Germline V lookup: CDR1 KGHSH, CDR2 LQKENI. Trimming took off 6 bases at V and 5 bases at J, with 17 bases between the two ends. In nucleotides, the CDR3 is TGTGCCAGCTCCCTCGGGCTTAGAATGGACAATGAGCAGTTCTTC. It codes for CASSLGLRMDNEQFF.

The chain combines TRBV11-3 with TRBJ2-3; D gene uncertain. This CDR3 is built from 13 residues. Germline V gives CDR1 SGHNT, CDR2 YENEEA. The V end was cut by 4 bases, the J end by 3 bases, with 8 bases between. The CDR3 bases are TGTGCCAGCAGCTCGTTAGAGACAGATACGCAGTATTTT. It translates to CASSSLETDTQYF.

V gene TRBV18 combines with J gene TRBJ1-2; D is undetermined. From germline, CDR1 is KGHSH and CDR2 LQKENI. This CDR3 comprises 15 residues. The ends were cut back, 0 bases at V and 3 bases at J, with 11 bases in the middle. This chain's CDR3 is CASSPPGGYDYGYTF. The CDR3 nucleotides are TGTGCCAGCTCACCACCGGGCGGATACGACTATGGCTACACCTTC.

This chain links TRBV20-1 with TRBJ2-1; 8 nucleotides align to TRBD2. CDR3 length equals 13 residues. Germline assignment: CDR1 DFQATT and CDR2 SNEGSKA (reference sequence). The junction had 8 bases not matched to a gene; V was cut back by 6 bases and J by 7 bases. CDR3 loop: CSAQGLVRNEQFF. The DNA of the CDR3 is TGCAGTGCCCAGGGACTAGTTCGGAATGAGCAGTTCTTC.